This TCR beta chain was retrieved from a study of blood T cells in healthy people across ages. V shed 4 bases and J 4 bases; nucleotides not matched to a gene: 7. The CDR3 sequence is 16 residues long. From germline, CDR1 is SEHNR and CDR2 FQNEAQ (reference sequence). This clonotype showed up just a few times. Its antigen is not known. Next came a second PCR, run for about 7 to 12 cycles, which used a sample-barcoded 5' primer along with a J-beta primer mix. TCRdb recomputed calls from the 5' RACE reads with MiXCR, one row per CDR3 protein. The sample includes over a million distinct CDR3 sequences, roughly 43% of them seen just once. Study outcomes and limitations: Any conclusive comparison of naive versus antigen-experienced cells was prevented by using unsorted PBMCs.

V and J are TRBV7-9 and TRBJ2-3; 11 bases are shared with TRBD2. Sequences were obtained from blood. The TCR was taken from a woman aged 18-30 years in good health. The CDR3 spells CASSSSLAGEPDTQYF. The CDR3 DNA sequence: TGTGCCAGCAGCTCTTCACTAGCGGGAGAACCAGATACGCAGTATTTT.